This T cell receptor (beta chain) was recorded in a study of blood T cell repertoires in COVID-19. The CDR3 spans 13 residues. Germline values: CDR1 LNHDA, CDR2 SQIVND (reference sequence). Trimming took 5 bases from V and 4 from J, leaving 11 bases between them. Data came from immunoSEQ multiplex PCR; TCRdb stores just in-frame clones and leaves some out. The repertoire consists of roughly 140,000 clones, with roughly 85% occurring once and the leading ten covering 2.5% to 3%. The sequenced material came from peripheral blood. The chain carries TRBV19 and TRBJ1-2; a weak D match, TRBD1 (6 bases). This receptor was identified in a man aged 45 to 65 with acute or convalescent COVID-19. CDR3 DNA: TGTGCCAGTAGTGTCAGGGGTACCTATGGCTACACCTTC. Its translation is CASSVRGTYGYTF.